The subject of this entry is one T cell receptor (beta chain). The antigen is not known. This sample is drawn from a study of cytomegalovirus exposure and HLA in healthy donors. The PCR was carried out with 60 Vbeta primers and 13 Jbeta primers. TCRdb's table, derived via immunoSEQ multiplex PCR, lists solely in-frame clones and lacks some. The sample table sets out 150,000 to 200,000 clones. General study results and limits: A list of 164 TCR beta chains associated with cytomegalovirus was given.

The CDR3 contains 14 residues. V lost 4 bases, J lost 2 bases, and 3 bases stayed unmatched. CDR1 is SGHVS and CDR2 is FQNEAQ in the germline V gene. The chain has TRBV7-8 and TRBJ2-7; 9 nucleotides match TRBD1. The sequenced sample consisted of PBMCs. This TCR was sampled from a woman in her fifties or sixties in good health and CMV-seronegative. The CDR3 spells CASSYRDRAYEQYF. The CDR3, as DNA: TGTGCCAGCAGCTACCGGGACAGGGCCTACGAGCAGTACTTC.